The next 21 T cell receptor beta chains were all read from a single sample in a study of molecular identifiers for immune sequencing clone quantification. TCRdb re-called the PCR reads with MiXCR, one entry per CDR3 protein. The sample consists of about 640,000 distinct CDR3 sequences, approximately 20% of them appearing once. What was sequenced was naive CD8+ T cells from blood, with Jurkat cell RNA spiked in. Subset reported: FACS-sorted CD8+CD4-CCR7+CD45RA+ naive T cells. The receptors were gathered from a human donor in good health. Some libraries in this study had Jurkat cell RNA spiked in.

This clonotype has only a few counts. The chain has TRBV7-9 and TRBJ1-1, with D possibly matching TRBD1 (6 bases). Between the trimmed V and J ends, which lost 5 bases and 2 bases, there was a span of 12 bases. The CDR3 loop spans 14 amino acids. In germline, CDR1 is SEHNR, CDR2 FQNEAQ (reference sequence). The CDR3 DNA follows: TGTGCCAGCAGCATCGGGACATTCAACACTGAAGCTTTCTTT. Translated: CASSIGTFNTEAFF.

This chain joins TRBV24-1 and TRBJ2-7; D is possibly TRBD2 (5 bases). CDR3 length equals 14 residues. Trimming stripped 4 bases from V and 0 bases from J, with 9 bases between. CDR1 is KGHDR, CDR2 SFDVKD, per germline. DNA for the CDR3: TGTGCCACCAGTGAAGCGGATAGCTCCTACGAGCAGTACTTC. Translating it yields CATSEADSSYEQYF.

This clonotype was detected only a few times. The gene calls are TRBV12-3 or TRBV12-4 and TRBJ2-5; TRBD2 matches 8 bases. The CDR3 spans 17 residues. With 2 bases clipped from V and 0 bases from J, the junction kept 8 bases outside the gene matches. The CDR3 region is CASSLTAGGPYQETQYF. As DNA, the CDR3 is TGTGCCAGCAGTTTAACGGCGGGGGGCCCGTACCAAGAGACCCAGTACTTC.

This clonotype has at least ten counts. The genes are TRBV9 and TRBJ1-4; D is possibly TRBD1 (6 bases). CDR1 is SGDLS, CDR2 YYNGEE, per germline. This CDR3 is built from 15 residues. Trimming removed 2 bases from V and 8 bases from J, with 16 bases in between. The CDR3 DNA reads TGTGCCAGCAGCGTCTCCGGACAGACTGGGGAAAAACTGTTTTTT. Its protein is CASSVSGQTGEKLFF.

Note on this clonotype: Possible read error: a much larger clone is one base away. V usage is TRBV19 and J usage is TRBJ2-7, with D unclear. From germline, CDR1 is LNHDA and CDR2 SQIVND (reference sequence). This CDR3 has 13 residues. V lost 1 base, J lost 6 bases, and 10 bases lay in between. CDR3 DNA sequence: TGTGCCAGTAGTATAGCCAGCAGGTCCGAGCAGTACTTC. Protein: CASSIASRSEQYF. Based on the CDR3 plus reference TRBV19 and TRBJ2-7, the full variable domain is DGGITQSPKYLFRKEGQNVTLSCEQNLNHDAMYWYRQDPGQGLRLIYYSQIVNDFQKGDIAEGYSVSREKKESFPLTVTSAQKNPTAFYLCASSIASRSEQYFGPGTRLTVT.

This clonotype has at least ten counts. For the CDR3, the DNA is TGTGCCAGCAGTTTACTTTCGGCAACTAATGAAAAACTGTTTTTT. Translation: CASSLLSATNEKLFF. This rearrangement joins TRBV12-3 or TRBV12-4 to TRBJ1-4; no clear D. Trimming cost V 2 bases and J 0 bases, with 7 bases left between them. The CDR3 length is 15 residues.

This clonotype has only a few counts. V usage is TRBV20-1 and J usage is TRBJ2-7; D possibly corresponds to TRBD1 (6 bases). CDR3 length equals 13 residues. Per germline, CDR1 DFQATT and CDR2 SNEGSKA (reference sequence). Trimming took off 3 bases at V and 4 bases at J, with 13 bases between the two ends. The CDR3, as DNA: TGCAGTGCTAGGGTACCCAGGGGTTACGAGCAGTACTTC. This translates into CSARVPRGYEQYF.

The V call is TRBV11-2, the J call TRBJ2-7, with D perhaps assigned TRBD1 or TRBD2 (5 bases each). Trimming pared 5 bases from V and 3 bases from J, leaving 17 bases between. Germline values: CDR1 SGHAT, CDR2 FQNNGV. This CDR3 comprises 15 residues. For the CDR3, the DNA is TGTGCCAGCAGCCCGGGGCACTGGATCGGCTACGAGCAGTACTTC. Protein product: CASSPGHWIGYEQYF.

This clonotype was seen ten or more times. This chain connects TRBV6-6 to TRBJ1-1; perhaps TRBD1 as D (5 bases). Trimming left V 6 bases short and J 0 bases short, with 35 bases between. From germline, CDR1 is MNHNY and CDR2 SVGAGI (reference sequence). The CDR3 consists of 22 residues. This chain's CDR3 is CASRHLGYRSQRVQYMNTEAFF. CDR3 nucleotide sequence: TGTGCCAGCAGACACCTCGGTTACAGGTCCCAGCGGGTGCAGTACATGAACACTGAAGCTTTCTTT.

The CDR3 nucleotides are TGTGCCAGCAGCTTAGGCGGGGGGGCCTTCACAGATACGCAGTATTTT. Translated, it gives CASSLGGGAFTDTQYF. The V and J genes are TRBV7-6 and TRBJ2-3, with 9 bases identical to TRBD2. Germline loops: CDR1 SGHVS, CDR2 FNYEAQ. V shed 1 base and J 2 bases; nucleotides not matched to a gene: 4. The CDR3 runs 16 residues.

There are many counts of this clonotype. V gene TRBV10-3 combines with J gene TRBJ1-1; D not certain. The CDR3 has 17 residues. The germline gives CDR1 ENHRY, CDR2 SYGVKD. Trimming stripped 8 bases from V and 1 base from J, with 23 bases between. The CDR3 nucleotides read TGTGCCATCCCCTTTTCAGTGAAAGGGAAGGCGAACACTGAAGCTTTCTTT. Its protein product is CAIPFSVKGKANTEAFF.

The chain combines TRBV1 with TRBJ2-5; the DNA was not compared with TRBD1, the D call given in the table. TRBV1 is assigned pseudogene status. The CDR3 contains 15 residues. The DNA of the CDR3 is TGCACCAGCAGCCAAGGCCCGGCTGTCCAAGAGACCCAGTACTTC. This encodes CTSSQGPAVQETQYF.

This clonotype was found a few times. With a much larger clone just one base away, this may be a read error. The V gene is TRBV4-1, the J gene TRBJ1-1; D is unresolved. CDR3 size: 14 residues. CDR1 and CDR2 from the germline V gene are MGHRA and YSYEKL. The V and J ends lost 4 bases and 0 bases respectively, with 9 bases between them. The CDR3 coding sequence is TGCGCCAGCAGCCGAGATCCGTTGAACACTGAAGCTTTCTTT. Protein sequence: CASSRDPLNTEAFF.

This clonotype was counted many times. The genes are TRBV6-2 or TRBV6-3 and TRBJ1-1; perhaps TRBD1 as D (6 bases). V lost 7 bases and J 4 bases, leaving 16 bases between the germline ends. The germline V gene encodes CDR1 MNHEY and CDR2 SVGEGT. CDR3 length: 14 residues. This CDR3 is CASTPRGAGTEAFF. The DNA for the CDR3 is TGTGCCAGCACCCCCCGGGGGGCGGGCACTGAAGCTTTCTTT.

This clonotype was observed at least ten times. This chain links TRBV6-2 or TRBV6-3 with TRBJ2-7; perhaps TRBD2 as D (5 bases). The length of the CDR3 is 12 residues. The germline V gene has CDR1 MNHEY and CDR2 SVGEGT. V lost 8 bases to trimming and J lost 5 bases, with 13 bases between them. The CDR3 is CASWRGNHEQYF. The CDR3 nucleotides are TGTGCCAGCTGGCGAGGGAACCACGAGCAGTACTTC.

This clonotype was counted at least ten times. The CDR3 nucleotides are TGTGCCAGCAGTTTAATGGTTGGTGAAGCTTTCTTT. Translating it yields CASSLMVGEAFF. J is TRBJ1-1 and V is TRBV12-3 or TRBV12-4; D is unclear. V lost 2 bases and J 7 bases, leaving 8 bases between the germline ends. The CDR3 totals 12 residues.

At least ten counts were recorded for this clonotype. The genes are TRBV4-3 and TRBJ2-4; D is unclear. Looked up from germline, CDR1 is LGHNA and CDR2 is YSLEER. Between the trimmed V and J ends, which lost 0 bases and 0 bases, there was a span of 12 bases. CDR3 length: 17 residues. For the CDR3, the DNA is TGCGCCAGCAGCCAAGATCAAGGCGGTATAGCCAAAAACATTCAGTACTTC. Amino acids: CASSQDQGGIAKNIQYF.

Ten or more counts support this clonotype. The chain combines TRBV7-6 with TRBJ2-1, with D hard to call. From germline, CDR1 is SGHVS and CDR2 FNYEAQ. V was pared by 1 base and J by 8 bases, with 6 bases between. The CDR3 is 12 amino acids. The CDR3 nucleotides are TGTGCCAGCAGCTTAGTAGTGTATGAGCAGTTCTTC. Translation: CASSLVVYEQFF.

This clonotype was counted only a few times. The chain joins TRBV5-6 to TRBJ2-7; 7 nucleotides match TRBD1. CDR1 and CDR2 from the germline V gene are SGHDT and YYEEEE. V lost 4 bases to trimming and J lost 5 bases; unmatched junction nucleotides: 9. This CDR3 is built from 14 residues. In DNA form, the CDR3 reads TGTGCCAGCAGCGCCCGACAGGGCGCGGACGAGCAGTACTTC. This sequence encodes CASSARQGADEQYF.

In its sample, this clonotype was seen many times. The chain combines TRBV27 with TRBJ2-1, with TRBD1 matching over 10 bases. The germline V gene encodes CDR1 MNHEY and CDR2 SMNVEV (reference sequence). CDR3 length: 16 residues. V gave up 0 bases and J gave up 8 bases; unmatched junction bases: 7. CDR3 DNA sequence: TGTGCCAGCAGTTTATCGTGGGGGACAGGGGTCTATGAGCAGTTCTTC. Translating it yields CASSLSWGTGVYEQFF.

Details on this clonotype: It may be a read error: a sequence one base away is much more abundant. This rearrangement joins TRBV6-2 or TRBV6-3 to TRBJ1-1, with no clear D. The CDR3 loop spans 16 amino acids. The germline V gene has CDR1 MNHEY and CDR2 SVGEGT. The CDR3 spells CTSSYGALQMNTEAFF. As DNA, the CDR3 is TGTACCAGCAGTTACGGTGCTCTACAGATGAACACTGAAGCTTTCTTT.